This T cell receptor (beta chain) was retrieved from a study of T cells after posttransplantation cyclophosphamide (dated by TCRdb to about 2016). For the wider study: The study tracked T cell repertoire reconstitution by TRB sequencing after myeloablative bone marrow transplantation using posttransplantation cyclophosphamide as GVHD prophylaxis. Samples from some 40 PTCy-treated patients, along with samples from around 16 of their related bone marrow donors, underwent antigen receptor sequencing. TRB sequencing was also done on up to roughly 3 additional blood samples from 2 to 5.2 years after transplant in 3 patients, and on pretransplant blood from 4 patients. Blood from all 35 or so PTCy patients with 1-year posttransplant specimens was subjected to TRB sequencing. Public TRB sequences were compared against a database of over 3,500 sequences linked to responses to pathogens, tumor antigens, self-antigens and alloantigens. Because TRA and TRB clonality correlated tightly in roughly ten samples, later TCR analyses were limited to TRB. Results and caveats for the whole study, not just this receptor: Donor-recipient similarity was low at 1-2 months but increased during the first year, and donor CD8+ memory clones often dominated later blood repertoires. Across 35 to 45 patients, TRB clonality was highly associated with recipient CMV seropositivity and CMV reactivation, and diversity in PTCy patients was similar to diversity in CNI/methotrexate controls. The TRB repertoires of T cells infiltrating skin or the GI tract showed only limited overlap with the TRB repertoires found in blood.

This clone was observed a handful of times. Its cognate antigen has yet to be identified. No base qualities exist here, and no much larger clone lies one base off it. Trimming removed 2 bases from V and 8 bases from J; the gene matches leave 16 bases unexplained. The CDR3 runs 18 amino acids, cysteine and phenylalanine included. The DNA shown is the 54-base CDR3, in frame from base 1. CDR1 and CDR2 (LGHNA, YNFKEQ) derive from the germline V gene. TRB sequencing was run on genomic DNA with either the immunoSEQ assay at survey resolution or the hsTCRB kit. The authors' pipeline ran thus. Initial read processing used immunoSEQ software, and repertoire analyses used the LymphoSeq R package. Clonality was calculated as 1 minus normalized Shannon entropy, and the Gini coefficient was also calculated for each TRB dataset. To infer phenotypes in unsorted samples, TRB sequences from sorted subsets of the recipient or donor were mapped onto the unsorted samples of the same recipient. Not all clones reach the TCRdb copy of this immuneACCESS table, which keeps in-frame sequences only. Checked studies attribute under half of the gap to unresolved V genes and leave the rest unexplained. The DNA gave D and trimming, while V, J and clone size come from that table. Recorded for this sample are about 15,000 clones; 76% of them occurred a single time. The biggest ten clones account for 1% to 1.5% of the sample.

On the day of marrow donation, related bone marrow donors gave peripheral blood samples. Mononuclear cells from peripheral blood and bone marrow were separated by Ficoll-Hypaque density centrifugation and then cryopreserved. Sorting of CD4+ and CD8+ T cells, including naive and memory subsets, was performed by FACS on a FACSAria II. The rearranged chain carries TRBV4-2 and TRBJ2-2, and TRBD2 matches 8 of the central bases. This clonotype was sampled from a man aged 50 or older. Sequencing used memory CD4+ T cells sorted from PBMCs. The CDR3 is CASSQRLLLAGLSGELFF. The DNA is TGTGCCAGCAGCCAACGGCTCCTTTTAGCGGGGTTGAGTGGGGAGCTGTTTTTT.